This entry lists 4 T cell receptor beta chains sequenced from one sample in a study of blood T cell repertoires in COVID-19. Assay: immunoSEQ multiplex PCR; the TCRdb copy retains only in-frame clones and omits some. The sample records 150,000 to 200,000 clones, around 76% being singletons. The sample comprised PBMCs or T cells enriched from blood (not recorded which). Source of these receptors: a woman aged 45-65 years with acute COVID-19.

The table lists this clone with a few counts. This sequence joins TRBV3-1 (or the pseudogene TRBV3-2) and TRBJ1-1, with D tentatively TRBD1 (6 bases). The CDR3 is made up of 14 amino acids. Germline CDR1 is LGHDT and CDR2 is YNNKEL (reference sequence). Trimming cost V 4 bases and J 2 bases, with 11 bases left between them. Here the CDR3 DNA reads TGTGCCAGCAGCCTAATCAGGGGAAACACTGAAGCTTTCTTT. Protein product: CASSLIRGNTEAFF.

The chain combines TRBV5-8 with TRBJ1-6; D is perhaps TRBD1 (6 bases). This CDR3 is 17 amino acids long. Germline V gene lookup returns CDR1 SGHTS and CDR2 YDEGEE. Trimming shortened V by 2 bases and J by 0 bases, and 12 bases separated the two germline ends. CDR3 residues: CASSFGTPLSYNSPLHF. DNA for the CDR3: TGTGCCAGCAGCTTCGGGACACCCCTCTCCTATAATTCACCCCTCCACTTT. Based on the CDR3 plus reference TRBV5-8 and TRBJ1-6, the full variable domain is EAGVTQSPTHLIKTRGQQATLRCSPISGHTSVYWYQQALGLGLQFLLWYDEGEERNRGNFPPRFSGRQFPNYSSELNVNALELEDSALYLCASSFGTPLSYNSPLHFGNGTRLTVT.

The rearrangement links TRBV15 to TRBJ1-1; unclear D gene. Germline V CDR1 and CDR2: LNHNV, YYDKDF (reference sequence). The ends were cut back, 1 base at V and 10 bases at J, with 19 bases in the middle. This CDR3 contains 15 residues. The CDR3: CATSRVDHGGSGAFF. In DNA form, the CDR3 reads TGTGCCACCAGCAGAGTGGACCATGGAGGGTCGGGAGCTTTCTTT.

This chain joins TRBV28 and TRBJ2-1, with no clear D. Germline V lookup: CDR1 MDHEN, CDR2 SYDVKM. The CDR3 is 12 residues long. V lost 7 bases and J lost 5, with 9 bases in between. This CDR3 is CASIGWDNEQFF. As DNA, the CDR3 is TGTGCCAGCATCGGGTGGGACAATGAGCAGTTCTTC.